Below are 7 T cell receptor beta chains sequenced from a single sample in a study of radiation and T cells in renal cell carcinoma. Time point described: blood 2 weeks post-SBRT. Treatment of the sample: 15 Gy SBRT to primary tumor, nephrectomy 4 weeks later. Assay used: immunoSEQ multiplex PCR; TCRdb lists only in-frame clones, some missing. The top ten clones hold 1.9% of a sample with some 130,000 clones, approximately 75% of them seen once. Sequences were derived from blood, sampled from a patient whose treatment included radiotherapy and nephrectomy. Source of these receptors: an older woman with renal cell carcinoma.

V and J are TRBV6-1 and TRBJ2-5; TRBD2 aligns across 9 bases. The CDR3 is made up of 16 amino acids. V was clipped by 2 bases and J by 4 bases; unmatched bases: 8. In germline, CDR1 is MNHNS, CDR2 SASEGT. As DNA, the CDR3 is TGTGCCAGCAGTGAACTTCGGCTAGCGGGAAGAGAGACCCAGTACTTC. Encoded protein: CASSELRLAGRETQYF.

This clone was detected only a few times. DNA for the CDR3: TGCGCCAGCAGCCTTTCAGGAGCACCAACCTACGAGCAGTACTTC. It encodes CASSLSGAPTYEQYF. The V call is TRBV4-1, the J call TRBJ2-7, with D unclear. The CDR3 has 15 amino acids. V was cut by 4 bases and J by 2 bases, with 15 bases left in between. CDR1 is MGHRA and CDR2 is YSYEKL in the germline V gene.

The rearrangement links TRBV28 to TRBJ1-2; D gene uncertain. The CDR3 runs to 14 residues. Germline CDR1 reads MDHEN; CDR2 reads SYDVKM. With 6 bases removed from V and 8 bases from J, the gap between germline ends came to 19 bases. The CDR3 DNA reads as TGTGCCAGCAGACTAAAGGCGGGCGTGTTAGGCTACACCTTC. Protein product: CASRLKAGVLGYTF.

The CDR3 region is CASSTIPRQVYEQYF. The CDR3 DNA follows: TGTGCCAGCAGCACCATTCCCCGACAGGTATACGAGCAGTACTTC. The chain has TRBV7-2 and TRBJ2-7; tentatively, D is TRBD1 (6 bases). CDR1 is SGHTA and CDR2 is FQGNSA in the germline V gene. V lost 5 bases to trimming and J lost 4 bases, with 18 bases between them. This CDR3 comprises 15 residues.

The CDR3 is CASSIGVKGNTIYF. In DNA, the CDR3 is TGCGCCAGCAGTATAGGGGTGAAAGGAAACACCATATATTTT. The rearrangement uses TRBV5-1 and TRBJ1-3; tentative D call: TRBD1 (5 bases). V lost 5 bases and J lost 4, with 13 bases in between. Looked up from germline, CDR1 is SGHRS and CDR2 is YFSETQ. This CDR3 is 14 amino acids long.

This sequence joins TRBV6-4 and TRBJ2-3; 7 nucleotides align to TRBD1. CDR3 size: 15 residues. Germline V gene lookup returns CDR1 MRHNA and CDR2 SNTAGT. V lost 6 bases, J lost 2 bases, and 8 bases stayed unmatched. CDR3 region: CASREGDSNTDTQYF. The DNA for the CDR3 is TGTGCCAGCAGAGAAGGGGACAGTAACACAGATACGCAGTATTTT.

V is TRBV10-3 and J is TRBJ2-2, with TRBD2 identical over 11 bases. The CDR3 is 15 amino acids. V was pared by 6 bases and J by 3 bases, with 3 bases of the junction left unmatched. Germline V CDR1 and CDR2: ENHRY, SYGVKD. CDR3 amino acids: CAIRPGLADTGELFF. CDR3 bases: TGTGCCATCAGGCCGGGACTAGCGGACACCGGGGAGCTGTTTTTT.